Sequencing of this TCR beta chain was carried out in a study of shared clonotypes between healthy human individuals. General study points: The study found roughly 5.3% of naive CD4 clonotypes shared across four donors.

Sequenced by immunoSEQ multiplex PCR; TCRdb stores in-frame clones only, minus some. The sample includes about 2 million clones, approximately 95% of them seen just once. About this clone itself: What it binds is not known.

The naive CD8 subset, CD45RO-negative cells positively selected for CCR7, excluded terminally differentiated effector memory CD45RA+ cells. All participating donors were Caucasian adults from Nashville, Tennessee. Germline V lookup: CDR1 LNHNV, CDR2 YYDKDF (reference sequence). The CDR3 consists of 15 residues. V was pared by 5 bases and J by 3 bases, with 9 bases of the junction left unmatched. This clonotype was obtained from a man younger than 30 in good health. This chain joins TRBV15 and TRBJ2-7; TRBD1 aligns across 8 bases. Input material: naive CD8+ T cells sorted from blood. CDR3 in DNA: TGTGCCACCAGCTCTAGAGGGACAGGACTCTACGAGCAGTACTTC. The encoded protein is CATSSRGTGLYEQYF.